The clone carrying this T cell receptor (beta chain) was picked up many times. Its specificity is not known. This record belongs to a study of identical twins. Study-level results: Invariant MAIT and iNKT cells are populations that could partly confound zero-insertion analyses. The same donors were not followed; conclusions instead depended on cross-sectional statistical analysis. Abundant beta clonotypes from cord blood bore fewer insertions; memory repertoires lacked this pattern.

Trimming left V 2 bases short and J 4 bases short, with 15 bases between. Germline V gene sequence: CDR1 LGHNA, CDR2 YSLEER. The CDR3 sequence is 16 residues long. Template switching added a universal primer site; cDNA carried unique molecular identifiers. MiXCR, applied by TCRdb to the 5' RACE reads, yields one record per CDR3 protein. Here the sample spans approximately 700,000 distinct CDR3 sequences, 5.5% to 6.5% being singletons. The receptor's source is a man between 18 and 35 years old in good health. Sequencing was performed on naive T cells sorted from blood. The chain employs TRBV4-3 and TRBJ2-1, with a weak D call TRBD2 (6 bases). The CDR3 sequence: CASSQIGGTGYNEQFF. For the CDR3, the DNA is TGCGCCAGCAGCCAAATCGGAGGGACGGGGTACAATGAGCAGTTCTTC.